Shown below are 18 T cell receptor beta chains from a single sample sequenced in a study of cytomegalovirus exposure and HLA in healthy donors. PCR involved 60 Vbeta and 13 Jbeta primers. Only in-frame clones appear in the TCRdb table, and some are missing; sequencing was by immunoSEQ multiplex PCR. Altogether roughly 130,000 clones are present, over 60% being singletons, with the ten largest covering around 2.6%. What was sequenced was PBMCs. The receptors stem from a human donor in good health.

The rearrangement joins TRBV5-8 to TRBJ1-2; D remains unclear. Germline loops: CDR1 SGHTS, CDR2 YDEGEE. Deletions cut 0 bases from V and 8 bases from J, with 14 bases between. The CDR3 extends over 14 amino acids. The CDR3 DNA is TGTGCCAGCAGCTTGGGTGCAGGCCAGGCAGGCTACACCTTC. It is translated as CASSLGAGQAGYTF.

The V gene is TRBV7-9, the J gene TRBJ1-5; TRBD1 is a possible D gene (5 bases). Germline assignment: CDR1 SEHNR and CDR2 FQNEAQ (reference sequence). The CDR3 has 14 residues. Trimming shortened V by 6 bases and J by 0 bases, and 9 bases separated the two germline ends. CDR3 nucleotides: TGTGCCAGCAGTTCTGACAGTAGCAATCAGCCCCAGCATTTT. Protein product: CASSSDSSNQPQHF.

The chain carries TRBV6-6 and TRBJ2-7; maybe TRBD2 (7 bases). CDR3 length equals 14 residues. V lost 9 bases, J lost 0 bases, and 15 bases lay in between. Germline loops: CDR1 MNHNY, CDR2 SVGAGI (reference sequence). The CDR3 coding sequence is TGTGCCAGTTCACGGGGGGCGCTCTCCTACGAGCAGTACTTC. Protein: CASSRGALSYEQYF.

V is TRBV9 and J is TRBJ2-7; 10 nucleotides match TRBD2. The V gene end was trimmed by 4 bases and the J gene end by 2 bases; junction bases not matched to a gene: 9. Per germline, CDR1 SGDLS and CDR2 YYNGEE. This CDR3 is built from 16 residues. The CDR3, as DNA: TGTGCCAGCAGCCCACGGACTAGCGGAGGGACCTACGAGCAGTACTTC. It yields the protein CASSPRTSGGTYEQYF.

The rearrangement uses TRBV9 and TRBJ2-2; 12 bases line up with TRBD1. J was trimmed by 6 bases and V by 1 base; bases with no gene match: 4. CDR3 length equals 16 residues. Germline loops: CDR1 SGDLS, CDR2 YYNGEE. The CDR3 reads CASSVTGTGGPGELFF. CDR3 sequence (DNA): TGTGCCAGCAGCGTAACCGGGACAGGGGGCCCCGGGGAGCTGTTTTTT.

This rearrangement joins TRBV30 to TRBJ2-1; TRBD2 matches 7 bases. V lost 5 bases to trimming and J lost 5 bases; unmatched junction nucleotides: 12. The V gene's germline CDR1 is GTSNPN and CDR2 SVGIG (reference sequence). The CDR3 spans 15 residues. The CDR3 region has the DNA TGTGCCTGGGCTCCCAAACTAGCGATCAACAATGAGCAGTTCTTC. Residues: CAWAPKLAINNEQFF.

The gene calls are TRBV6-1 and TRBJ2-1, with 10 bases that match TRBD1. V lost 10 bases to trimming and J lost 11 bases; unmatched junction nucleotides: 11. This CDR3 is 13 amino acids long. The V gene's germline CDR1 is MNHNS and CDR2 SASEGT. The CDR3 region is CATGTGDTIQQFF. DNA of the CDR3: TGTGCCACCGGGACAGGGGACACAATTCAGCAGTTCTTC.

This sequence joins TRBV19 and TRBJ1-1; 8 bases are shared with TRBD1. Trimming at V came to 1 base and at J to 1 base, leaving 2 bases not matched to a gene. The CDR3 contains 15 residues. CDR1 is LNHDA, CDR2 SQIVND, per germline (reference sequence). This chain's CDR3 is CASSIGGTGNTEAFF. The CDR3 DNA reads TGTGCCAGTAGTATAGGCGGGACAGGGAACACTGAAGCTTTCTTT.

The chain recombines TRBV2 with TRBJ2-3; a weak D match, TRBD2 (6 bases). V lost 6 bases and J 1 base, leaving 17 bases between the germline ends. Germline V gene data show CDR1 as SNHLY and CDR2 as FYNNEI. The length of the CDR3 is 16 residues. CDR3 protein: CASSPPAVAGTDTQYF. The CDR3 nucleotides are TGTGCCAGCAGCCCGCCGGCCGTAGCGGGCACAGATACGCAGTATTTT.

The chain uses TRBV19 and TRBJ1-3; the D is unclear. The V end was cut by 5 bases, the J end by 0 bases, with 8 bases between. This CDR3 is 14 amino acids long. The V gene's germline CDR1 is LNHDA and CDR2 SQIVND (reference sequence). The CDR3 DNA sequence: TGTGCCAGTAGTTACGGTACCTCTGGAAACACCATATATTTT. Translating it yields CASSYGTSGNTIYF. Full variable domain (remainder filled in from reference TRBV19 and TRBJ1-3): DGGITQSPKYLFRKEGQNVTLSCEQNLNHDAMYWYRQDPGQGLRLIYYSQIVNDFQKGDIAEGYSVSREKKESFPLTVTSAQKNPTAFYLCASSYGTSGNTIYFGEGSWLTVV.

A single count supports this clone. For the CDR3, the DNA is TGTGCCAGCTCACCTCAACAGGGGGTGTTATATACTGAAGCTTTCTTT. It translates to CASSPQQGVLYTEAFF. The rearrangement uses TRBV18 and TRBJ1-1; 8 bases fit TRBD1. Trimming removed 3 bases from V and 5 bases from J; junction bases left unmatched: 11. The CDR3 loop spans 16 amino acids. Germline CDR1 and CDR2: KGHSH and LQKENI.

This chain uses TRBV7-2 with TRBJ2-1, with D perhaps TRBD2 (7 bases). Trimming took 3 bases from V and 4 from J, leaving 19 bases between them. Germline assignment: CDR1 SGHTA and CDR2 FQGNSA. The length of the CDR3 is 17 residues. The CDR3 DNA is TGTGCCAGCAGCTTGGCAGGGCTGCGGGGGCTATACAATGAGCAGTTCTTC. Protein: CASSLAGLRGLYNEQFF.

The J gene is TRBJ2-1, the V gene TRBV29-1, with 7 bases matching TRBD1. This CDR3 has 12 amino acids. Looked up from germline, CDR1 is SQVTM and CDR2 is ANQGSEA. Germline trimming cut 7 bases from V and 6 bases from J; bases unmatched to any gene: 6. Written as DNA, the CDR3 is TGCAGCGGAAGGACAGGTATCAATGAGCAGTTCTTC. The encoded protein is CSGRTGINEQFF.

The chain combines TRBV19 with TRBJ2-1; 11 bases agree with TRBD2. This CDR3 comprises 15 residues. The V and J ends lost 4 bases and 7 bases, in that order; junction bases with no gene match: 6. Per the germline V gene, CDR1 is LNHDA and CDR2 is SQIVND (reference sequence). Here the CDR3 reads CASSSTSGRQNEQFF. CDR3 nucleotides: TGTGCCAGTAGTAGTACTAGCGGGAGACAGAATGAGCAGTTCTTC.

The chain employs TRBV6-6 and TRBJ2-7; a possible D gene is TRBD2 (6 bases). V lost 5 bases, J lost 4 bases, and 18 bases lay in between. CDR3 length equals 15 residues. Germline CDR1 and CDR2: MNHNY and SVGAGI (reference sequence). DNA for the CDR3: TGTGCCAGCAGTCCTCCGGGGGAAGGCCGTTACGAGCAGTACTTC. Its protein is CASSPPGEGRYEQYF.

The V gene is TRBV5-1, the J gene TRBJ2-7, with D tentatively TRBD1 (5 bases). Germline values: CDR1 SGHRS, CDR2 YFSETQ. The CDR3 contains 13 residues. V was pared by 6 bases and J by 3 bases, with 13 bases between. CDR3 region: CASMGQGGYEQYF. The CDR3 DNA sequence: TGCGCCAGCATGGGGCAGGGTGGCTACGAGCAGTACTTC. Supplemented by reference TRBV5-1 and TRBJ2-7, the full variable domain reads KAGVTQTPRYLIKTRGQQVTLSCSPISGHRSVSWYQQTPGQGLQFLFEYFSETQRNKGNFPGRFSGRQFSNSRSEMNVSTLELGDSALYLCASMGQGGYEQYFGPGTRLTVT.

The chain is built from TRBV7-2 and TRBJ2-7; 11 nucleotides agree with TRBD2. CDR3 length: 15 amino acids. V lost 5 bases and J lost 4; bases outside the gene matches: 7. CDR1 SGHTA and CDR2 FQGNSA come from the germline V gene. This CDR3 is CASSLAGTSGYEQYF. The DNA for the CDR3 is TGTGCCAGCAGCCTCGCCGGGACTAGCGGATACGAGCAGTACTTC.

This clone was seen only once. This chain uses TRBV7-9 with TRBJ1-4, with 8 bases matching TRBD1. V shed 1 base, J shed 5 bases, and the junction held 12 bases outside the gene matches. Per the germline V gene, CDR1 is SEHNR and CDR2 is FQNEAQ (reference sequence). The CDR3 contains 18 residues. In DNA form, the CDR3 reads TGTGCCAGCAGCTTAGACGGACAGGACGGGACAGGCAATGAAAAACTGTTTTTT. Its protein is CASSLDGQDGTGNEKLFF.